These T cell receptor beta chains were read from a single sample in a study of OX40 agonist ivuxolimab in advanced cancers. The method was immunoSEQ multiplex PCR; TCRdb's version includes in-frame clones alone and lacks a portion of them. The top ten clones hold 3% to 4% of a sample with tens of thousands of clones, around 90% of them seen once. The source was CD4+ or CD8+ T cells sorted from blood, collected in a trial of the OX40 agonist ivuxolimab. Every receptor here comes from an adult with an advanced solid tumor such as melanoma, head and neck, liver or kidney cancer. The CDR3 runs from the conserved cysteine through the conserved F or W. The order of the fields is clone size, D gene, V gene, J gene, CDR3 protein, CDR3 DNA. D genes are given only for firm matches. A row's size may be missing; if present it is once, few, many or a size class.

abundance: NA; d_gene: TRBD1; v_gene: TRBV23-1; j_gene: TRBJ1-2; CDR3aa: CASSVPGQGVGYTF; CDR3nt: TGCGCCAGCAGTGTTCCCGGACAGGGCGTTGGCTACACCTTC
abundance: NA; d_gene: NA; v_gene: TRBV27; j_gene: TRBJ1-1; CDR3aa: CASSPAQGAEAFF; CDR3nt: TGTGCCAGCAGTCCGGCACAGGGAGCTGAAGCTTTCTTT
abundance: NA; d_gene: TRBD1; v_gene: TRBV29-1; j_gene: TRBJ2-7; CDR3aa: CSVELGQGYEQYF; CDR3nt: TGCAGCGTGGAACTTGGACAGGGATACGAGCAGTACTTC
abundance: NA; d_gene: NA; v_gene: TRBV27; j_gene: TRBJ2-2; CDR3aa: CASSFGGELFF; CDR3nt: TGTGCCAGCAGTTTCGGCGGGGAGCTGTTTTTT
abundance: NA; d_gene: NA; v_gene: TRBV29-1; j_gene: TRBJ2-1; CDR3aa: CSVQPDWGTYNEQFF; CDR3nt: TGCAGCGTCCAACCGGACTGGGGGACCTACAATGAGCAGTTCTTC
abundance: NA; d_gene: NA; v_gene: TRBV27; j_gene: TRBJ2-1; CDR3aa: CASVQIGTSQNEQFF; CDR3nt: TGTGCCAGCGTACAAATCGGGACATCTCAGAATGAGCAGTTCTTC
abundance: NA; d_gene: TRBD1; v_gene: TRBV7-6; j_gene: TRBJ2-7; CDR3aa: CASSYTDRGYEQYF; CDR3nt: TGTGCCAGCAGCTATACCGACAGGGGCTACGAGCAGTACTTC
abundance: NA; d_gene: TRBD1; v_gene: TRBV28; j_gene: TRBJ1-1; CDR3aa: CASSTGTGIEAFF; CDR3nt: TGTGCCAGCAGTACCGGGACAGGGATCGAAGCTTTCTTT
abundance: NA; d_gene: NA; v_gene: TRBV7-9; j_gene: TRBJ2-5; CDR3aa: CASSSSFRDTRLGETQYF; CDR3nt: TGTGCCAGCAGCTCCTCTTTCCGGGACACCCGATTGGGGGAGACCCAGTACTTC
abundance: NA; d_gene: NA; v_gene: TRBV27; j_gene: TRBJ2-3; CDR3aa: CASSLSRDPTDTQYF; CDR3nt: TGTGCCAGCAGTTTATCCCGGGACCCCACAGATACGCAGTATTTT
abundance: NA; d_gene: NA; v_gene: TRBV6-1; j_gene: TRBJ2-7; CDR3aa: CASSEYGFSDYEQYF; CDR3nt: TGTGCCAGCAGTGAATACGGGTTCTCGGATTACGAGCAGTACTTC
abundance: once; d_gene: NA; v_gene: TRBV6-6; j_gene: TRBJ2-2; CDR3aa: CASSQSGTGELFF; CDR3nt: TGTGCCAGCAGTCAGTCGGGAACCGGGGAGCTGTTTTTT
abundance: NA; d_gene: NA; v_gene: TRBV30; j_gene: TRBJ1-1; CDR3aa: CAWSVGGLREAFF; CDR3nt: TGTGCCTGGAGTGTAGGGGGGCTTCGGGAAGCTTTCTTT
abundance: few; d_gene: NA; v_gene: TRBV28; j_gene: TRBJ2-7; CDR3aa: CASSLTSGPSYEQYF; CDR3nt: TGTGCCAGCAGTTTAACCTCCGGGCCTAGCTACGAGCAGTACTTC
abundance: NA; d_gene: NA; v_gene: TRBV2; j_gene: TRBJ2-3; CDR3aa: CASSGQTDTQYF; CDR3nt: TGTGCCAGCAGTGGGCAGACAGATACGCAGTATTTT
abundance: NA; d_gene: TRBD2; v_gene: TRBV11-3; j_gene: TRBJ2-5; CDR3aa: CASSRTSGVQETQYF; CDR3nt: TGTGCCAGCAGCAGGACTAGCGGGGTCCAAGAGACCCAGTACTTC
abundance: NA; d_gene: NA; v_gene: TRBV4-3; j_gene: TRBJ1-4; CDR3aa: CASSHLQVSTNEKLFF; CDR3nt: TGCGCCAGCAGCCACTTACAGGTTTCAACTAATGAAAAACTGTTTTTT
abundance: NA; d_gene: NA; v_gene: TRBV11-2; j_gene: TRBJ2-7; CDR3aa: CASSLFGSEQYF; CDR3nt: TGTGCCAGCAGCTTATTTGGGAGCGAGCAGTACTTC
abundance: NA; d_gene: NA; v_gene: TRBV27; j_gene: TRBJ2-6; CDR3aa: CASSPGTTSGANVLTF; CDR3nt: TGTGCCAGCAGTCCAGGGACAACCTCTGGGGCCAACGTCCTGACTTTC
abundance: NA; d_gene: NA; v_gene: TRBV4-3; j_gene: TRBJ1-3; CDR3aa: CASSQEQSSGNTIYF; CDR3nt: TGCGCCAGCAGCCAAGAACAGAGCTCTGGAAACACCATATATTTT
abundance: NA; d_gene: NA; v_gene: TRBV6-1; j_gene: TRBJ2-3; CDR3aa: CASSGRPSTDTQYF; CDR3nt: TGTGCCAGCAGTGGTAGGCCGAGCACAGATACGCAGTATTTT
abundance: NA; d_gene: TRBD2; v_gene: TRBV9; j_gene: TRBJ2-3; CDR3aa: CASSVAGGGATDTQYF; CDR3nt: TGTGCCAGCAGCGTAGCTGGCGGGGGGGCCACAGATACGCAGTATTTT
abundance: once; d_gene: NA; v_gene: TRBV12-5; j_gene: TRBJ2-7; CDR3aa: CASGLGAATNYEQYF; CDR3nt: TGTGCTAGTGGTTTGGGTGCCGCAACGAACTACGAGCAGTACTTC
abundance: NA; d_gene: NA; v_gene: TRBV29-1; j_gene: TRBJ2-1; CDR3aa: CSVHQPGHRTGNEQFF; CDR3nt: TGCAGCGTCCATCAGCCGGGACACCGCACGGGCAATGAGCAGTTCTTC
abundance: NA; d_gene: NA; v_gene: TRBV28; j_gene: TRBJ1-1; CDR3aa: CASSSPGPEEAEAFF; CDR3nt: TGTGCCAGCAGTTCGCCGGGACCCGAGGAGGCTGAAGCTTTCTTT
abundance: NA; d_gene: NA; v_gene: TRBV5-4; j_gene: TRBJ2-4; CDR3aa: CASSLEGNLAF; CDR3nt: TGTGCCAGCAGCTTGGAGGGGAACCTGGCCTTC
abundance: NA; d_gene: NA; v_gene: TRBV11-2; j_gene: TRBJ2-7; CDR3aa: CASSSPEAESSYEQYF; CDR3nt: TGTGCCAGCAGCTCCCCTGAAGCGGAAAGCTCCTACGAGCAGTACTTC
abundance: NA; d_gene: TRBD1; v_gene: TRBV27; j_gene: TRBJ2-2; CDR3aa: CASSWDRGNAGELFF; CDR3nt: TGTGCCAGCAGTTGGGACAGGGGGAACGCCGGGGAGCTGTTTTTT
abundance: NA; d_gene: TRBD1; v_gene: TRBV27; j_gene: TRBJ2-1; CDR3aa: CASTPDRASYNEQFF; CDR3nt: TGTGCCAGCACTCCGGACAGGGCCTCCTACAATGAGCAGTTCTTC
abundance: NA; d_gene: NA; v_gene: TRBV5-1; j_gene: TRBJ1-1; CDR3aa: CASSFGGTDAFF; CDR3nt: TGCGCCAGCAGCTTTGGGGGAACAGACGCTTTCTTT
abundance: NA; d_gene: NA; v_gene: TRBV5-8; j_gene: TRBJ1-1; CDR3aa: CASSQGTFMNTEAFF; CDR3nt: TGTGCCAGCAGCCAGGGGACCTTCATGAACACTGAAGCTTTCTTT
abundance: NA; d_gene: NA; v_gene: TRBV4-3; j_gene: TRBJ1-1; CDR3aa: CASSHSDREAFF; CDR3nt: TGCGCCAGCAGCCACTCTGACAGGGAAGCTTTCTTT
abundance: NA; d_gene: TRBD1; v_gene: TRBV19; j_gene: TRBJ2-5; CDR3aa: CASSISGTGWETQYF; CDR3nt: TGTGCCAGTAGTATATCGGGGACAGGGTGGGAGACCCAGTACTTC
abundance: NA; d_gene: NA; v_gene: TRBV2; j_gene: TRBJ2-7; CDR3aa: CASSEGRGRISYEQYF; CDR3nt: TGTGCCAGCAGTGAGGGACGGGGGAGAATCTCCTACGAGCAGTACTTC
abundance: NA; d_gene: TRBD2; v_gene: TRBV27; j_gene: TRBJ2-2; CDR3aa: CASSFTSGATGELFF; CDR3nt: TGTGCCAGCAGTTTTACTAGCGGGGCCACCGGGGAGCTGTTTTTT
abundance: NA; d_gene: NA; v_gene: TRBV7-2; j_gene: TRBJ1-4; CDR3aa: CASSERGINEKLFF; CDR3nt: TGTGCCAGCAGCGAGAGAGGGATTAATGAAAAACTGTTTTTT